Listed below are T cell receptor beta chains from one sample, sequenced in a study of shared clonotypes between healthy human individuals. Some clones are missing from TCRdb's copy, which holds only in-frame ones; the method was immunoSEQ multiplex PCR. This table has millions of clones, approximately 93% appearing once. Sequenced material: naive CD4+ T cells from PBMCs. Source of these receptors: a man between 18 and 29 years old in good health. Some clones in this sample may be carry-over from other donors' samples. Each CDR3 is given with its conserved first and last residue. Fields, in order: V gene, J gene, CDR3 protein.

V gene: TRBV5-6; J gene: TRBJ2-3; CDR3 protein: CASSLAGSRDTQYF
V gene: TRBV6-5; J gene: TRBJ2-3; CDR3 protein: CASSRTGGRGDTQYF
V gene: TRBV11-2; J gene: TRBJ2-2; CDR3 protein: CASTTWGTGELFF
V gene: TRBV7-2; J gene: TRBJ2-2; CDR3 protein: CASSLGHRGYGELFF
V gene: TRBV5-1; J gene: TRBJ2-2; CDR3 protein: CASSPLWGNTGELFF
V gene: TRBV6-5; J gene: TRBJ1-4; CDR3 protein: CASSFYRGRSEKLFF
V gene: TRBV5-4; J gene: TRBJ2-7; CDR3 protein: CASSRQGTTYEQYF
V gene: TRBV5-1; J gene: TRBJ1-1; CDR3 protein: CASSLRAGGTEAFF
V gene: TRBV28; J gene: TRBJ2-5; CDR3 protein: CASSPSGRTQYF
V gene: TRBV7-9; J gene: TRBJ2-7; CDR3 protein: CASSFLTGGYEQYF
V gene: TRBV2; J gene: TRBJ1-1; CDR3 protein: CASSADLGRAEAFF
V gene: TRBV2; J gene: TRBJ1-1; CDR3 protein: CASSVRGPAEAFF
V gene: TRBV27; J gene: TRBJ2-7; CDR3 protein: CASSIGQGRYEQYF
V gene: TRBV5-1; J gene: TRBJ2-1; CDR3 protein: CASSLGPRLANNEQFF
V gene: TRBV15; J gene: TRBJ1-2; CDR3 protein: CATSRDSWLYTF
V gene: TRBV5-1; J gene: TRBJ1-5; CDR3 protein: CASGKGSRGGNQPQHF
V gene: TRBV7-9; J gene: TRBJ1-5; CDR3 protein: CASSDSRGLYQPQHF
V gene: TRBV19; J gene: TRBJ2-2; CDR3 protein: CASKPNTGELFF
V gene: TRBV7-2; J gene: TRBJ1-2; CDR3 protein: CASSGRGRDGYTF
V gene: TRBV15; J gene: TRBJ2-3; CDR3 protein: CATSRDGRGTDTQYF
V gene: TRBV15; J gene: TRBJ2-7; CDR3 protein: CATSRGPSGSPHEQYF
V gene: TRBV7-9; J gene: TRBJ1-2; CDR3 protein: CASSSGTTGEGGYGYTF
V gene: TRBV6-6; J gene: TRBJ2-3; CDR3 protein: CASTAPGTDTQYF
V gene: TRBV28; J gene: TRBJ1-2; CDR3 protein: CASRGSSKPYYGYTF
V gene: TRBV7-2; J gene: TRBJ1-2; CDR3 protein: CASSLARQGPYGYTF
V gene: TRBV7-3; J gene: TRBJ2-5; CDR3 protein: CASSPGRGQETQYF
V gene: TRBV7-3; J gene: TRBJ1-1; CDR3 protein: CASSLTGVGTEAFF
V gene: TRBV28; J gene: TRBJ1-4; CDR3 protein: CASGTGGARRNEKLFF
V gene: TRBV6-1; J gene: TRBJ1-1; CDR3 protein: CASWGTVSTEAFF
V gene: TRBV5-1; J gene: TRBJ1-1; CDR3 protein: CASSLGVLGAGNTEAFF
V gene: TRBV5-5; J gene: TRBJ2-5; CDR3 protein: CASSSGGGPQTTQYF
V gene: TRBV18; J gene: TRBJ2-5; CDR3 protein: CASSPFEAETQYF
V gene: TRBV7-2; J gene: TRBJ1-2; CDR3 protein: CASTETGRNYGYTF
V gene: TRBV5-1; J gene: TRBJ2-2; CDR3 protein: CASSFQSSVYTGELFF
V gene: TRBV19; J gene: TRBJ2-1; CDR3 protein: CASRPESSYNEQFF
V gene: TRBV6-5; J gene: TRBJ1-5; CDR3 protein: CASSSSVLSNQPQHF
V gene: TRBV6-6; J gene: TRBJ2-1; CDR3 protein: CASTERGSVSYNEQFF
V gene: TRBV19; J gene: TRBJ1-3; CDR3 protein: CASSLRNTIYF
V gene: TRBV5-3; J gene: TRBJ1-4; CDR3 protein: CARSLRQGIVGKLFF
V gene: TRBV4-3; J gene: TRBJ2-7; CDR3 protein: CASSPSRTYSYEQYF
V gene: TRBV21-1; J gene: TRBJ2-1; CDR3 protein: CASSTGTSGRVGNEQFF
V gene: TRBV10-3; J gene: TRBJ2-6; CDR3 protein: CAISGATGPAGANVLTF
V gene: TRBV7-9; J gene: TRBJ2-7; CDR3 protein: CASSLGTSGRPYEQYF
V gene: TRBV15; J gene: TRBJ2-5; CDR3 protein: CATSRVPALPQETQYF
V gene: TRBV30; J gene: TRBJ1-2; CDR3 protein: CAWSSIISGGYTF
V gene: TRBV2; J gene: TRBJ2-7; CDR3 protein: CASSGVLGLAIYEQYF
V gene: TRBV5-4; J gene: TRBJ2-4; CDR3 protein: CASSLRRDLAKNIQYF
V gene: TRBV30; J gene: TRBJ2-2; CDR3 protein: CAWSVNTNTGELFF